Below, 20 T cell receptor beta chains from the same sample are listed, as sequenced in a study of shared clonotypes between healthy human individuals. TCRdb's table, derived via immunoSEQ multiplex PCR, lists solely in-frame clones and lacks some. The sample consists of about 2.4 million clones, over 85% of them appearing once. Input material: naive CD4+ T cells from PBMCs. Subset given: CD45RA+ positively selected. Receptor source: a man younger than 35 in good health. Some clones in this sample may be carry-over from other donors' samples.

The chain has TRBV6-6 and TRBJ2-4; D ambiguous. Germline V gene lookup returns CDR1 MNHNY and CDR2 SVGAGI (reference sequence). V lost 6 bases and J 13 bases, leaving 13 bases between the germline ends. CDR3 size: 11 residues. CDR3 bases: TGTGCCAGCAGCCCGGCACTACCCCAGTACTTC. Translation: CASSPALPQYF.

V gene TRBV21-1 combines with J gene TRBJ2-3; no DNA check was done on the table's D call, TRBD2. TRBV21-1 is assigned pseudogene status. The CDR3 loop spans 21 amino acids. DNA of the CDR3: TGTGCCAGCAGCAAAGCACCTGGGACTAGCGGGAGTAGCTTGGGCACAGATACGCAGTATTTT. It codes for CASSKAPGTSGSSLGTDTQYF.

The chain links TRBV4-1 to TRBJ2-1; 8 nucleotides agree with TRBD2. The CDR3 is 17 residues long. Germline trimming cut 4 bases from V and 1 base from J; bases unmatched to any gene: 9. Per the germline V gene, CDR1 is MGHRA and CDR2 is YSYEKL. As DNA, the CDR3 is TGCGCCAGCAGCCCCCGGAGGCGGGAGGTATCCTACAATGAGCAGTTCTTC. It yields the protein CASSPRRREVSYNEQFF.

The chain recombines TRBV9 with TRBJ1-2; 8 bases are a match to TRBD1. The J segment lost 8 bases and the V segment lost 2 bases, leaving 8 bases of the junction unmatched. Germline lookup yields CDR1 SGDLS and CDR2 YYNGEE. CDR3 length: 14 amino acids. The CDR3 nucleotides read TGTGCCAGCAGCGTTACATTCACAGGGGGAGGCTACACCTTC. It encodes CASSVTFTGGGYTF.

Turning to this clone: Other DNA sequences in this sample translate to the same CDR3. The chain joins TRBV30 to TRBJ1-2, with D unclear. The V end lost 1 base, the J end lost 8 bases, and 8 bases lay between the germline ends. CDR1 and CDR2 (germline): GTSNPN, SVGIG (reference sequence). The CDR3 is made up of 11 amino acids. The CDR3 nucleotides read TGTGCCTGGAGTGCGGGCAGCGGCTACACCTTC. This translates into CAWSAGSGYTF.

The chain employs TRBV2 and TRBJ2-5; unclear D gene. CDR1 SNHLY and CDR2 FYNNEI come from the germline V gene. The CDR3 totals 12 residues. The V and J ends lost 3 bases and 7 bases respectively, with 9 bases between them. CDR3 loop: CASSENPGTQYF. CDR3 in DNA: TGTGCCAGCAGTGAGAACCCGGGGACCCAGTACTTC.

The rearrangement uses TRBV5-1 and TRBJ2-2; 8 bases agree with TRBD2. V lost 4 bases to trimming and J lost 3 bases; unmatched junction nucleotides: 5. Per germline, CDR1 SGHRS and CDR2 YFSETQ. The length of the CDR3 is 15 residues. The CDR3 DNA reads TGCGCCAGCAGCGGGGGACTAGTTTACACCGGGGAGCTGTTTTTT. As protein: CASSGGLVYTGELFF.

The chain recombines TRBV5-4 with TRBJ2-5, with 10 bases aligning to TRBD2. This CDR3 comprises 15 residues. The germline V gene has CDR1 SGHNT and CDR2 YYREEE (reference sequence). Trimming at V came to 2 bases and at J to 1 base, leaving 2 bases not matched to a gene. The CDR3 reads CASSFGLAVQETQYF. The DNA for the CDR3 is TGTGCCAGCAGCTTCGGACTAGCGGTCCAAGAGACCCAGTACTTC.

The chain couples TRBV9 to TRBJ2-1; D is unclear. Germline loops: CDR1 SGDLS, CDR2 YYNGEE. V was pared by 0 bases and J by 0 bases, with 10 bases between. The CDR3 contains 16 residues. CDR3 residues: CASSVEDRSSYNEQFF. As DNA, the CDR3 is TGTGCCAGCAGCGTAGAAGATCGTAGCTCCTACAATGAGCAGTTCTTC.

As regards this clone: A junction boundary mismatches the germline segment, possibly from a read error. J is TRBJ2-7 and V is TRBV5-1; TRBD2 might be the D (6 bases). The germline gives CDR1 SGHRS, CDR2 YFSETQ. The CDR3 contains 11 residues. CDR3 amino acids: CASSLKLRGNF. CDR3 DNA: TGCGCCAGCAGCCTTAAACTGCGGGGCAACTTC. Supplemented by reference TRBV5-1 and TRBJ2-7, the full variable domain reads KAGVTQTPRYLIKTRGQQVTLSCSPISGHRSVSWYQQTPGQGLQFLFEYFSETQRNKGNFPGRFSGRQFSNSRSEMNVSTLELGDSALYLCASSLKLRGNFGPGTRLTVT.

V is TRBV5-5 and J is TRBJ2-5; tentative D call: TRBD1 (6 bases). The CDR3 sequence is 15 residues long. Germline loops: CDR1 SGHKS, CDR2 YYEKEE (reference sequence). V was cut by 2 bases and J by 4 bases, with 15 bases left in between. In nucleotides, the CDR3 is TGTGCCAGCAGCTTTGGGTCACAGGGCAGAGAGACCCAGTACTTC. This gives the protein CASSFGSQGRETQYF.

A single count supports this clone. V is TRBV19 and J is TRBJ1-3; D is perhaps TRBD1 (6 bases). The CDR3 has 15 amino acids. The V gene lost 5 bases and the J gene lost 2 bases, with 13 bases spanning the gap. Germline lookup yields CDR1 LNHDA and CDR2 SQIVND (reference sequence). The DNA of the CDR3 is TGTGCCAGTAGTCAGGGGCTGGCGACTGGAAACACCATATATTTT. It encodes CASSQGLATGNTIYF.

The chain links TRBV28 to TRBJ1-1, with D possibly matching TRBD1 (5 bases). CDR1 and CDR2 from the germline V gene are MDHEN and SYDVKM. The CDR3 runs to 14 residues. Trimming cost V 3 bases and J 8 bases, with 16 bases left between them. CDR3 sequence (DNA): TGTGCCAGCAGTTTCCCTCCTCGACAGTTCGAAGCTTTCTTT. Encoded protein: CASSFPPRQFEAFF.

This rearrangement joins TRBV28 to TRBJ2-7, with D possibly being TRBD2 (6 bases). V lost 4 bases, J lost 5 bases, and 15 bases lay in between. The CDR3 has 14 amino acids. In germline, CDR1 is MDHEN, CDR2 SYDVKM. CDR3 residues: CASSSPAGSDEQYF. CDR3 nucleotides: TGTGCCAGCAGTTCCCCGGCGGGAAGCGACGAGCAGTACTTC.

The CDR3: CASSIGTDYTGELFF. The DNA of the CDR3 is TGCGCCAGCAGCATAGGGACCGACTACACCGGGGAGCTGTTTTTT. The chain carries TRBV5-1 and TRBJ2-2, with D perhaps TRBD1 or TRBD2 (5 bases each). V was cut by 4 bases and J by 3 bases, with 13 bases left in between. Germline V CDR1 and CDR2: SGHRS, YFSETQ. The CDR3 runs 15 residues.

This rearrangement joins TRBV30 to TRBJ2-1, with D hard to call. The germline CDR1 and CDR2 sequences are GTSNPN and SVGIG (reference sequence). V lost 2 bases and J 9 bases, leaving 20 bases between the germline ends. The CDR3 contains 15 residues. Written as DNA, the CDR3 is TGTGCCTGGAGTATCAGGCCAGCCTCCCTCTCTGAGCAGTTCTTC. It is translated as CAWSIRPASLSEQFF.

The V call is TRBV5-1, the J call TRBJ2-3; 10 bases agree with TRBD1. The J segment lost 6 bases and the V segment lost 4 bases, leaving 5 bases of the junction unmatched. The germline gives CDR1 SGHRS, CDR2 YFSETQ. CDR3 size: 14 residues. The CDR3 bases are TGCGCCAGCAGCGGACAGGGGGTATCCGATACGCAGTATTTT. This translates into CASSGQGVSDTQYF.

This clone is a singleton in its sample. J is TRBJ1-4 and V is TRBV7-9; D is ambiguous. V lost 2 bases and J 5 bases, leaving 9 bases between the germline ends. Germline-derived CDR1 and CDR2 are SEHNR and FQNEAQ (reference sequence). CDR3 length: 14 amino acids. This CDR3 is CASSLMGGNEKLFF. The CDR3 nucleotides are TGTGCCAGCAGCTTAATGGGAGGGAATGAAAAACTGTTTTTT.

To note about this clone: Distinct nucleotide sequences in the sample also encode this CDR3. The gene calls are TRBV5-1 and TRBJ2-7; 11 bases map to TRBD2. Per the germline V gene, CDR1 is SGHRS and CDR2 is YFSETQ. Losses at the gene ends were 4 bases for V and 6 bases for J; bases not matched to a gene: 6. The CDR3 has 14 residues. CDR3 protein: CASSLGTSGGEQYF. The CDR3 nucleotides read TGCGCCAGCAGCCTCGGGACTAGCGGAGGCGAGCAGTACTTC. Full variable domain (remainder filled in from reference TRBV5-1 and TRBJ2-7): KAGVTQTPRYLIKTRGQQVTLSCSPISGHRSVSWYQQTPGQGLQFLFEYFSETQRNKGNFPGRFSGRQFSNSRSEMNVSTLELGDSALYLCASSLGTSGGEQYFGPGTRLTVT.

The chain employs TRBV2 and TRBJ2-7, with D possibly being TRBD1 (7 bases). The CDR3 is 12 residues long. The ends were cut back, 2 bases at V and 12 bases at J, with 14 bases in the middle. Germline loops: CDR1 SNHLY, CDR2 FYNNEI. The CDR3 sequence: CASSETGDLGYF. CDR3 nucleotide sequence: TGTGCCAGCAGTGAAACAGGGGACTTGGGGTACTTC. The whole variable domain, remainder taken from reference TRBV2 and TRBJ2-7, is EPEVTQTPSHQVTQMGQEVILRCVPISNHLYFYWYRQILGQKVEFLVSFYNNEISEKSEIFDDQFSVERPDGSNFTLKIRSTKLEDSAMYFCASSETGDLGYFGPGTRLTVT.